The rows below give T cell receptor beta chains drawn from one sample of a study of T cells after yellow fever vaccination. Via MiXCR, TCRdb re-called the 5' RACE reads, giving one row per CDR3 protein. The table has 200,000 to 300,000 distinct CDR3 sequences, approximately 12% seen once; the top ten hold roughly 0.5%. The material was CD4+ T cells sorted from PBMCs, obtained 45 days after the yellow fever booster vaccination. The receptors stem from a man aged 30 to 45 who received the YFV17D yellow fever vaccine. The CDR3 runs from the conserved cysteine through the conserved F or W. Each record gives: J gene, V gene, clone size, D gene, CDR3 protein, CDR3 DNA. D genes are given only for firm matches. Clone sizes are given selectively: once, few, many, or a class where the clone is expanded.

j_call: TRBJ2-7
v_call: TRBV28
clone_size: few
d_call: NA
cdr3_aa: CASSLSHGEQYF
cdr3_nt: TGTGCCAGCAGTTTATCCCACGGCGAGCAGTACTTC

j_call: TRBJ2-1
v_call: TRBV5-1
clone_size: few
d_call: TRBD2
cdr3_aa: CASSSSGRELDEQFF
cdr3_nt: TGCGCCAGCAGCTCCTCGGGGCGGGAGCTGGATGAGCAGTTCTTC

j_call: TRBJ2-1
v_call: TRBV5-6
clone_size: NA
d_call: NA
cdr3_aa: CASSLDPTNNEQFF
cdr3_nt: TGTGCCAGCAGTCTCGATCCCACCAACAATGAGCAGTTCTTC

j_call: TRBJ2-1
v_call: TRBV4-1
clone_size: few
d_call: TRBD2
cdr3_aa: CASSQVTPQRREGPRGYNEQFF
cdr3_nt: TGCGCCAGCAGCCAAGTTACCCCCCAGAGGCGGGAGGGCCCTCGGGGCTACAATGAGCAGTTCTTC

j_call: TRBJ2-7
v_call: TRBV7-2
clone_size: NA
d_call: TRBD2
cdr3_aa: CASSISGTSFYEQYF
cdr3_nt: TGTGCCAGCAGCATATCCGGGACTAGCTTCTACGAGCAGTACTTC

j_call: TRBJ1-2
v_call: TRBV6-1
clone_size: many
d_call: NA
cdr3_aa: CASSPSGGPYGYTF
cdr3_nt: TGTGCCAGCAGTCCATCGGGGGGACCCTATGGCTACACCTTC

j_call: TRBJ1-4
v_call: TRBV10-2
clone_size: NA
d_call: NA
cdr3_aa: CASRLQNGEKLFF
cdr3_nt: TGCGCCAGCAGACTCCAAAACGGGGAAAAACTGTTTTTT

j_call: TRBJ1-2
v_call: TRBV12-3/TRBV12-4
clone_size: few
d_call: NA
cdr3_aa: CASSTRTVHNYGYTF
cdr3_nt: TGTGCCAGCAGTACTCGGACAGTCCATAACTATGGCTACACCTTC

j_call: TRBJ2-1
v_call: TRBV10-3
clone_size: few
d_call: TRBD2
cdr3_aa: CAISVATSGEYNEQFF
cdr3_nt: TGTGCCATCAGTGTAGCGACTAGCGGAGAGTACAATGAGCAGTTCTTC

j_call: TRBJ1-6
v_call: TRBV12-3/TRBV12-4
clone_size: NA
d_call: TRBD1
cdr3_aa: CASSFYRGGSPLHF
cdr3_nt: TGTGCCAGCAGTTTTTACAGGGGTGGATCACCCCTCCACTTT

j_call: TRBJ2-5
v_call: TRBV5-5
clone_size: few
d_call: NA
cdr3_aa: CASSDVPQGPETQYF
cdr3_nt: TGTGCCAGCAGCGACGTACCGCAGGGACCAGAGACCCAGTACTTC

j_call: TRBJ2-3
v_call: TRBV4-3
clone_size: few
d_call: NA
cdr3_aa: CASSQVIRGTDTQYF
cdr3_nt: TGCGCCAGCAGCCAAGTAATCAGGGGCACAGATACGCAGTATTTT

j_call: TRBJ2-5
v_call: TRBV15
clone_size: few
d_call: NA
cdr3_aa: CATSILRGSETQYF
cdr3_nt: TGTGCCACCAGCATACTTAGGGGTTCAGAGACCCAGTACTTC

j_call: TRBJ2-3
v_call: TRBV5-1
clone_size: few
d_call: TRBD1
cdr3_aa: CASSWGQLADTQYF
cdr3_nt: TGCGCCAGCAGCTGGGGACAGTTGGCAGATACGCAGTATTTT

j_call: TRBJ1-6
v_call: TRBV5-1
clone_size: NA
d_call: NA
cdr3_aa: CASSDGEYNSPLHF
cdr3_nt: TGCGCCAGCAGCGACGGAGAGTATAATTCACCCCTCCACTTT

j_call: TRBJ1-1
v_call: TRBV20-1
clone_size: NA
d_call: NA
cdr3_aa: CSARKTLNTEAFF
cdr3_nt: TGCAGTGCTCGAAAGACACTGAACACTGAAGCTTTCTTT

j_call: TRBJ2-2
v_call: TRBV28
clone_size: few
d_call: TRBD1
cdr3_aa: CASRGQQVLRTGELFF
cdr3_nt: TGTGCCAGCAGGGGACAGCAGGTACTTCGGACCGGGGAGCTGTTTTTT

j_call: TRBJ1-5
v_call: TRBV11-2
clone_size: NA
d_call: NA
cdr3_aa: CASSQTGFRQPQHF
cdr3_nt: TGTGCCAGCAGTCAAACAGGGTTTCGACAGCCCCAGCATTTT

j_call: TRBJ2-1
v_call: TRBV6-5
clone_size: many
d_call: NA
cdr3_aa: CASSPPSYNEQFF
cdr3_nt: TGTGCCAGCAGCCCCCCGAGCTACAATGAGCAGTTCTTC

j_call: TRBJ2-7
v_call: TRBV20-1
clone_size: few
d_call: TRBD1
cdr3_aa: CSANRDRAYEQYF
cdr3_nt: TGCAGTGCTAACCGGGACAGAGCCTACGAGCAGTACTTC

j_call: TRBJ2-7
v_call: TRBV7-6
clone_size: few
d_call: TRBD1
cdr3_aa: CASSLVGDRVYEQYF
cdr3_nt: TGTGCCAGCAGCTTAGTAGGGGACAGGGTCTACGAGCAGTACTTC

j_call: TRBJ2-1
v_call: TRBV3-1
clone_size: NA
d_call: TRBD2
cdr3_aa: CASSQGLAALRNEQFF
cdr3_nt: TGTGCCAGCAGCCAAGGACTAGCGGCCCTGAGGAATGAGCAGTTCTTC

j_call: TRBJ1-2
v_call: TRBV7-9
clone_size: NA
d_call: TRBD1
cdr3_aa: CASSVDRDGYTF
cdr3_nt: TGTGCCAGCAGCGTCGACAGGGATGGCTACACCTTC

j_call: TRBJ2-5
v_call: TRBV7-9
clone_size: NA
d_call: NA
cdr3_aa: CASSLEVGGLGTQYF
cdr3_nt: TGTGCCAGCAGCTTAGAGGTTGGGGGGCTCGGGACCCAGTACTTC

j_call: TRBJ1-2
v_call: TRBV6-1
clone_size: few
d_call: NA
cdr3_aa: CASTPGVRYGYTF
cdr3_nt: TGTGCCAGCACTCCAGGGGTTCGCTATGGCTACACCTTC

j_call: TRBJ2-5
v_call: TRBV20-1
clone_size: NA
d_call: NA
cdr3_aa: CSARHSQETQYF
cdr3_nt: TGCAGTGCTAGGCATAGCCAAGAGACCCAGTACTTC

j_call: TRBJ2-7
v_call: TRBV12-3/TRBV12-4
clone_size: many
d_call: NA
cdr3_aa: CASSFGDLGGYEQYF
cdr3_nt: TGTGCCAGCAGTTTCGGCGACCTTGGAGGCTACGAGCAGTACTTC